The 15 T cell receptor beta chains below all came from one sample that was sequenced in a study of CD8 T cells in ankylosing spondylitis. Regarding the study as a whole: About 8 highly homologous variants made up a TCR beta motif that seemed to typify ankylosing spondylitis blood.

MiXCR, applied by TCRdb to the 5' RACE reads, yields one record per CDR3 protein. In the table there are 700,000 to 1,000,000 distinct CDR3 sequences, approximately 12% of which are singletons. Their antigens remain unidentified. Material for sequencing was blood, either unsorted or a sorted T cell fraction (not recorded which). The receptor source for this set is a male donor with ankylosing spondylitis.

The chain recombines TRBV20-1 with TRBJ2-2, with D perhaps given as TRBD1 or TRBD2 (5 bases each). With 0 bases removed from V and 0 bases from J, the gap between germline ends came to 14 bases. The CDR3 is 17 residues long. In germline, CDR1 is DFQATT, CDR2 SNEGSKA (reference sequence). CDR3 coding DNA: TGCAGTGCTAGAGATCTGAGGGGCCAGGCGAACACCGGGGAGCTGTTTTTT. Its translation is CSARDLRGQANTGELFF.

This clonotype was counted a few times. The rearrangement joins TRBV5-1 to TRBJ2-3, with 7 bases aligning to TRBD1. V shed 5 bases, J shed 7 bases, and the junction held 7 bases outside the gene matches. The germline gives CDR1 SGHRS, CDR2 YFSETQ. The CDR3 covers 13 residues. CDR3 DNA sequence: TGCGCCAGCAGACGGGACAGTGCTTATACGCAGTATTTT. Its translation: CASRRDSAYTQYF.

The sample holds a few counts of this clonotype. V is TRBV19 and J is TRBJ2-7, with D possibly matching TRBD2 (6 bases). In germline, CDR1 is LNHDA, CDR2 SQIVND (reference sequence). V was cut by 5 bases and J by 1 base, with 15 bases left in between. This CDR3 has 15 residues. The CDR3 DNA follows: TGTGCCAGTAGTCGATTCGGGACTGCATCCTACGAGCAGTACTTC. Translated: CASSRFGTASYEQYF.

The CDR3 DNA sequence: TGTGCCAGCAGCTTATCGGCAGGGCTAATAGTATATGGCTACACCTTC. Its translation is CASSLSAGLIVYGYTF. The chain carries TRBV7-2 and TRBJ1-2; D might be TRBD1 (5 bases). The germline V and J ends were trimmed by 2 bases and 5 bases, with 18 bases remaining between them. Germline assignment: CDR1 SGHTA and CDR2 FQGNSA. This CDR3 is 16 amino acids long.

The chain joins TRBV9 to TRBJ2-7, with D perhaps given as TRBD1 or TRBD2 (5 bases each). Per germline, CDR1 SGDLS and CDR2 YYNGEE. This CDR3 contains 14 residues. The germline V and J ends were trimmed by 4 bases and 5 bases, with 16 bases remaining between them. The CDR3 DNA reads as TGTGCCAGCAGCCCTGGGTTCTGGGACCACGAGCAGTACTTC. Its protein is CASSPGFWDHEQYF. The full variable domain, with the rest looked up from reference TRBV9 and TRBJ2-7, is DSGVTQTPKHLITATGQRVTLRCSPRSGDLSVYWYQQSLDQGLQFLIQYYNGEERAKGNILERFSAQQFPDLHSELNLSSLELGDSALYFCASSPGFWDHEQYFGPGTRLTVT.

The J gene is TRBJ1-5, the V gene TRBV20-1; D might be TRBD1 (6 bases). The CDR3 totals 15 residues. V gave up 6 bases and J gave up 2 bases, with 17 bases separating them. CDR1 is DFQATT, CDR2 SNEGSKA, per germline (reference sequence). The CDR3 nucleotides are TGCAGTGCCAGGGCTCAGGGGCTGGGCAATCAGCCCCAGCATTTT. It is translated as CSARAQGLGNQPQHF.

This rearrangement joins TRBV14 to TRBJ2-4; D is uncertain. V was pared by 1 base and J by 0 bases, with 10 bases between. Germline V gene sequence: CDR1 SGHDN, CDR2 FVKESK. The CDR3 sequence is 16 residues long. CDR3 amino acids: CASSQGIGLAKNIQYF. The CDR3 bases are TGTGCCAGCAGCCAAGGAATCGGGTTAGCCAAAAACATTCAGTACTTC. The full variable domain, rest sourced from reference TRBV14 and TRBJ2-4, is EAGVTQFPSHSVIEKGQTVTLRCDPISGHDNLYWYRRVMGKEIKFLLHFVKESKQDESGMPNNRFLAERTGGTYSTLKVQPAELEDSGVYFCASSQGIGLAKNIQYFGAGTRLSVL.

The gene calls are TRBV14 and TRBJ2-3, with D hard to call. Per germline, CDR1 SGHDN and CDR2 FVKESK. The ends were cut back, 4 bases at V and 0 bases at J, with 11 bases in the middle. This CDR3 has 15 amino acids. CDR3 nucleotides: TGTGCCAGCAGCCGAGGAAAGTCTAGCACAGATACGCAGTATTTT. Residues: CASSRGKSSTDTQYF.

The chain combines TRBV24-1 with TRBJ2-7; maybe TRBD1 (6 bases). Germline values: CDR1 KGHDR, CDR2 SFDVKD. Trimming pared 3 bases from V and 2 bases from J, leaving 13 bases between. This CDR3 is 15 amino acids long. Written as DNA, the CDR3 is TGTGCCACCAGTGATCCGGACAGATTCGCCTACGAGCAGTACTTC. Amino acid sequence: CATSDPDRFAYEQYF.

This clonotype appeared many times. The DNA for the CDR3 is TGTGCCAGCAGCTTACAAACAGGGATGACAGATACGCAGTATTTT. Protein: CASSLQTGMTDTQYF. The rearrangement joins TRBV7-2 to TRBJ2-3, with TRBD1 as a possible D gene (6 bases). Germline V gene data show CDR1 as SGHTA and CDR2 as FQGNSA. CDR3 size: 15 residues. The ends were cut back, 2 bases at V and 3 bases at J, with 12 bases in the middle.

The chain has TRBV6-5 and TRBJ1-6; the D is unclear. V was cut by 4 bases and J by 8 bases, with 9 bases left in between. The CDR3 contains 13 residues. Per germline, CDR1 MNHEY and CDR2 SVGAGI. CDR3 sequence reads: CASSSSLDSPLHF. CDR3 DNA: TGTGCCAGCAGTTCCTCATTGGATTCACCCCTCCACTTT.

This sequence joins TRBV12-3 or TRBV12-4 and TRBJ2-4; D gene unclear. Between the trimmed V and J ends, which lost 8 bases and 10 bases, there was a span of 18 bases. CDR3 length: 13 amino acids. The CDR3 region is CASGFGNAKIQYF. As DNA, the CDR3 is TGTGCCAGCGGGTTTGGGAACGCAAAGATTCAGTACTTC.

This clonotype was counted only a few times. This chain connects TRBV24-1 to TRBJ2-2; 11 nucleotides line up with TRBD2. Germline V CDR1 and CDR2: KGHDR, SFDVKD. The CDR3 contains 16 residues. Losses at the gene ends were 4 bases for V and 3 bases for J; bases not matched to a gene: 3. Here the CDR3 reads CATSDPSGRHTGELFF. In DNA form, the CDR3 reads TGTGCCACCAGTGACCCTAGCGGGAGGCACACCGGGGAGCTGTTTTTT.

The genes are TRBV12-3 or TRBV12-4 and TRBJ1-4; D not resolved. This CDR3 spans 17 amino acids. V shed 5 bases and J shed 3 bases, with 19 bases lying between them. The DNA of the CDR3 is TGTGCCAGCAGTCCTACAGCAATGCTTCGGGCTAATGAAAAACTGTTTTTT. Its protein is CASSPTAMLRANEKLFF.

The chain links TRBV20-1 to TRBJ2-1; perhaps D is TRBD1 or TRBD2 (5 bases each). Looked up from germline, CDR1 is DFQATT and CDR2 is SNEGSKA (reference sequence). This CDR3 is built from 15 residues. Trimming removed 0 bases at V and 5 bases at J, with 14 bases between. CDR3 nucleotide sequence: TGCAGTGCTAGAGACCCCCTGGGGGTAAACAATGAGCAGTTCTTC. It encodes CSARDPLGVNNEQFF.